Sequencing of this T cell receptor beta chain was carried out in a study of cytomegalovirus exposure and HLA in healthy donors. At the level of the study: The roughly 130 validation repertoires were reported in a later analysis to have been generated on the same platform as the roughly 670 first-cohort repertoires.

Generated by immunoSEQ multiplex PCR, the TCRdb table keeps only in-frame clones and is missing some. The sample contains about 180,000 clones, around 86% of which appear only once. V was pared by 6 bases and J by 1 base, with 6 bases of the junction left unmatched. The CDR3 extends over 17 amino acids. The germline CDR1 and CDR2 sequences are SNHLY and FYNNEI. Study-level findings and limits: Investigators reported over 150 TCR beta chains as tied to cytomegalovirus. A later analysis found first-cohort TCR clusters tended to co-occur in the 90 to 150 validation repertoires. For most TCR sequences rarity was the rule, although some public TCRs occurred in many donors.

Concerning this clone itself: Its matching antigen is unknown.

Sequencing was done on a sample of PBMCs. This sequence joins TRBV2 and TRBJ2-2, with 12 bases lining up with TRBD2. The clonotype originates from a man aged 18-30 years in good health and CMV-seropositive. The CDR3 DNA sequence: TGTGCCAGCAGCAAGTGGACTAGCGGGATGAACACCGGGGAGCTGTTTTTT. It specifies CASSKWTSGMNTGELFF.